What follows are 3 T cell receptor beta chains derived from one specimen sequenced in a study of blood T cell repertoires in COVID-19. Clones were read by immunoSEQ multiplex PCR, and TCRdb kept only the in-frame ones, dropping some. The table lists 200,000 to 250,000 clones, approximately 82% of them singletons. The sequenced sample was peripheral blood. The receptors were sampled from a woman aged 70 to 79 with active or convalescent COVID-19.

This rearrangement joins TRBV18 to TRBJ2-6, with 7 positions matching TRBD1. Trimming removed 5 bases from V and 2 bases from J; junction bases left unmatched: 6. Germline V lookup: CDR1 KGHSH, CDR2 LQKENI. This CDR3 region has 16 residues. Here the CDR3 DNA reads TGTGCCAGCTCAGAAATTCAGGGGGCTGGGGCCAACGTCCTGACTTTC. It specifies CASSEIQGAGANVLTF.

DNA of the CDR3: TGTGCCAGCAGCCACACAGGACGGCTTTCTGGGGCCAACGTCCTGACTTTC. As protein: CASSHTGRLSGANVLTF. V usage is TRBV4-2 and J usage is TRBJ2-6; tentatively, D is TRBD1 (5 bases). The CDR3 extends over 17 amino acids. Germline V lookup: CDR1 LGHNA, CDR2 YNFKEQ. The ends were cut back, 3 bases at V and 1 base at J, with 13 bases in the middle.

The CDR3 DNA reads TGTGCCAGCAGCTTGAGACTAGCGGCCGGGGAGCTGTTTTTT. Residues: CASSLRLAAGELFF. V usage is TRBV11-2 and J usage is TRBJ2-2, with 9 nucleotides matching TRBD2. CDR1 is SGHAT, CDR2 FQNNGV, per germline. The CDR3 extends over 14 amino acids. Trimming at V came to 3 bases and at J to 6 bases, leaving 2 bases not matched to a gene.